What follows is one T cell receptor beta chain and its context. Its antigen is currently unknown. The record originates from a study of blood T cells in healthy people across ages. General study findings and limits: Fewer expanded clones and more diversity marked long-lived versus aged donors. Getting older went along with TCR beta diversity per million T cells dropping roughly linearly.

Alongside a J-beta primer mix, a sample-barcoded 5' primer served in a second PCR lasting roughly 6 to 11 cycles. TCRdb re-derived calls from the 5' RACE reads in MiXCR, one entry per CDR3 protein. The sample includes around 1,900,000 distinct CDR3 sequences, about 39% seen only once; the top ten take under 30%. Looked up from germline, CDR1 is MGHRA and CDR2 is YSYEKL. CDR3 length: 16 amino acids. Trimming pared 4 bases from V and 4 bases from J, leaving 19 bases between. The sample taken for sequencing was blood. The TCR was taken from a human donor in good health. The chain recombines TRBV4-1 with TRBJ1-2, with a possible D match to TRBD1 (6 bases). The CDR3 region is CASSPSFTQGIYGYTF. CDR3 DNA: TGCGCCAGCAGCCCATCGTTCACACAGGGAATCTATGGCTACACCTTC.